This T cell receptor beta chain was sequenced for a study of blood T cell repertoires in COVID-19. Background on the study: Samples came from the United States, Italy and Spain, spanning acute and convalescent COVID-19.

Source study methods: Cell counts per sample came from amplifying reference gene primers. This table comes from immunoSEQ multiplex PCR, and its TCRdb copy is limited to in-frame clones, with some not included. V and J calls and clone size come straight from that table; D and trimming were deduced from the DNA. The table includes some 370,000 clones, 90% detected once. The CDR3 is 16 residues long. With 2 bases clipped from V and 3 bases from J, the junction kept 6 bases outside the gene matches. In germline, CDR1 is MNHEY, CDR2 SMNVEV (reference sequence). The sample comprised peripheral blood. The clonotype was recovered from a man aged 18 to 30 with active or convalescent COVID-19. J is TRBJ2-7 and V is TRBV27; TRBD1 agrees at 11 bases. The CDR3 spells CASSLRPGQGVYEQYF. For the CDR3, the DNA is TGTGCCAGCAGTTTACGGCCGGGACAGGGGGTCTACGAGCAGTACTTC.